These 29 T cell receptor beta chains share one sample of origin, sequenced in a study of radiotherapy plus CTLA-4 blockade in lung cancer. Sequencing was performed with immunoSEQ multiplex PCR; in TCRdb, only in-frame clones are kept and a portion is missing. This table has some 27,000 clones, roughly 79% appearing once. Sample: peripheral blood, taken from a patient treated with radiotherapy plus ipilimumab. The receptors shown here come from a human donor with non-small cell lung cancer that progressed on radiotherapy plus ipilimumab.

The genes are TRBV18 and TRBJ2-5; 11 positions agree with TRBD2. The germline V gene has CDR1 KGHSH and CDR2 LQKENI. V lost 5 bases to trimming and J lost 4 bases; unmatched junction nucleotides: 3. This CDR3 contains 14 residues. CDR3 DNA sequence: TGTGCCAGCTCATATGGACTAGCGGGAGAGACCCAGTACTTC. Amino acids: CASSYGLAGETQYF.

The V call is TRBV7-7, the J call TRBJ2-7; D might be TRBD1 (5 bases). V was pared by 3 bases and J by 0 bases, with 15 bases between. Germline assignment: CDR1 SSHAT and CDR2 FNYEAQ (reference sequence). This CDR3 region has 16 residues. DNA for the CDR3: TGTGCCAGCAGCTTCCTCGGACATTTAAGCTCCTACGAGCAGTACTTC. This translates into CASSFLGHLSSYEQYF. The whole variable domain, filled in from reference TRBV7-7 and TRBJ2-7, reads GAGVSQSPRYKVTKRGQDVTLRCDPISSHATLYWYQQALGQGPEFLTYFNYEAQPDKSGLPSDRFSAERPEGSISTLTIQRTEQRDSAMYRCASSFLGHLSSYEQYFGPGTRLTVT.

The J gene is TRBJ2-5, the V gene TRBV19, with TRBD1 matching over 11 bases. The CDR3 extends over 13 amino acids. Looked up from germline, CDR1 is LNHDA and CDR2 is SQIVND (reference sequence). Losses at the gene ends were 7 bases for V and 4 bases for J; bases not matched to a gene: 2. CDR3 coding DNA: TGTGCCAGTATGGACAGGGGGCGAGAGACCCAGTACTTC. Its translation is CASMDRGRETQYF.

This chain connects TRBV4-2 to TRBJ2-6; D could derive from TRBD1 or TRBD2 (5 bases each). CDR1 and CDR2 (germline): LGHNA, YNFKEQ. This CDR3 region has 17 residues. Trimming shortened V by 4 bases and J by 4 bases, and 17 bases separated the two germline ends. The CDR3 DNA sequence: TGTGCCAGCAGCCCACAACTGTCGGGGCCGGGGGCCAACGTCCTGACTTTC. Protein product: CASSPQLSGPGANVLTF.

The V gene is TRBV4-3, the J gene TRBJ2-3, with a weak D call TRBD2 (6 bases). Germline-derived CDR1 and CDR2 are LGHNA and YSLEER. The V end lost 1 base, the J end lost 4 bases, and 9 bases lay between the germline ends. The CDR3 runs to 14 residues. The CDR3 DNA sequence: TGCGCCAGCAGCCAAGTGGGCGGGGCAGATACGCAGTATTTT. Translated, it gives CASSQVGGADTQYF.

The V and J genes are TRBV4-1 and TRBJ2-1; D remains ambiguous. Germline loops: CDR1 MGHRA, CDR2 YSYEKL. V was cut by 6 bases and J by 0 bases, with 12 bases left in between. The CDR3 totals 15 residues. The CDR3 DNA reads TGCGCCAGCAGGATCGGGCTGGCCTCCTACAATGAGCAGTTCTTC. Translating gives CASRIGLASYNEQFF.

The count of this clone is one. As DNA, the CDR3 is TGTGCCAGCAGCTTAGAACGGGGATCGACCTACGAGCAGTACTTC. Translating it yields CASSLERGSTYEQYF. The V gene is TRBV11-3, the J gene TRBJ2-7, with a possible D match to TRBD2 (5 bases). The V gene's germline CDR1 is SGHNT and CDR2 YENEEA. The CDR3 spans 15 residues. Deletions cut 0 bases from V and 2 bases from J, with 11 bases between. Full variable domain (remainder filled in from reference TRBV11-3 and TRBJ2-7): EAGVVQSPRYKIIEKKQPVAFWCNPISGHNTLYWYLQNLGQGPELLIRYENEEAVDDSQLPKDRFSAERLKGVDSTLKIQPAELGDSAVYLCASSLERGSTYEQYFGPGTRLTVT.

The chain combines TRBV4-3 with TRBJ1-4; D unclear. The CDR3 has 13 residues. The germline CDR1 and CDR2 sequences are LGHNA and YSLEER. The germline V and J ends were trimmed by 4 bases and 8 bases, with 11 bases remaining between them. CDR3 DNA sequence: TGCGCCAGCAGCCGAGGGCTGGGGGAAAAACTGTTTTTT. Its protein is CASSRGLGEKLFF.

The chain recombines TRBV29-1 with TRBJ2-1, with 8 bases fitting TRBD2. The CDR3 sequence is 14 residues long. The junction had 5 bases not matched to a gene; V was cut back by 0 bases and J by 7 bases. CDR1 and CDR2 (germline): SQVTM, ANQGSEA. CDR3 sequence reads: CSVEDSGTRNEQFF. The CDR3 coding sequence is TGCAGCGTTGAAGATAGCGGGACTAGGAATGAGCAGTTCTTC.

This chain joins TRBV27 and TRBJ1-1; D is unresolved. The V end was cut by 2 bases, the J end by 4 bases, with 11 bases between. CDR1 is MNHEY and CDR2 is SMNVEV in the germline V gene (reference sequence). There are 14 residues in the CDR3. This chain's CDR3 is CASSLRGLGTEAFF. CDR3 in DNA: TGTGCCAGCAGTTTACGAGGGTTGGGCACTGAAGCTTTCTTT.

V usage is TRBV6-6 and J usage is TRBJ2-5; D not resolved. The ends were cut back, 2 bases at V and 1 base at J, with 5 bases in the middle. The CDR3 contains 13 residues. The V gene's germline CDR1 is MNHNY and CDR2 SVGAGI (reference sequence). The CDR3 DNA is TGTGCCAGCAGTTACGTCGGCCAAGAGACCCAGTACTTC. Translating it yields CASSYVGQETQYF.

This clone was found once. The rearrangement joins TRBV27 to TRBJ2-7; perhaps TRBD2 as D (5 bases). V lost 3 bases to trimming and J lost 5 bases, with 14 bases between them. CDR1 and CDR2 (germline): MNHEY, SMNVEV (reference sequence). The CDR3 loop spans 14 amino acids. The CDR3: CASSFTSAVHEQYF. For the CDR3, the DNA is TGTGCCAGCAGTTTCACTAGTGCAGTCCACGAGCAGTACTTC.

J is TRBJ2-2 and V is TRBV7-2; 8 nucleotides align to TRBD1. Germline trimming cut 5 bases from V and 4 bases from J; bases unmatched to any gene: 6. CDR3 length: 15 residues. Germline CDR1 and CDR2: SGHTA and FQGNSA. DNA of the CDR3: TGTGCCAGCAGCACGAGACAGGGGAGCACCGGGGAGCTGTTTTTT. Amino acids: CASSTRQGSTGELFF.

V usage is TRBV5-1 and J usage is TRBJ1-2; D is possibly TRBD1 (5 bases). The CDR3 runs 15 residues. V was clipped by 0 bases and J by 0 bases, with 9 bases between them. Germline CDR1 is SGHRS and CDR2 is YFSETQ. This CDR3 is CASSLEGLTNYGYTF. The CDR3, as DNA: TGCGCCAGCAGCTTGGAGGGACTGACTAACTATGGCTACACCTTC. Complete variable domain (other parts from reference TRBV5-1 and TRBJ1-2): KAGVTQTPRYLIKTRGQQVTLSCSPISGHRSVSWYQQTPGQGLQFLFEYFSETQRNKGNFPGRFSGRQFSNSRSEMNVSTLELGDSALYLCASSLEGLTNYGYTFGSGTRLTVV.

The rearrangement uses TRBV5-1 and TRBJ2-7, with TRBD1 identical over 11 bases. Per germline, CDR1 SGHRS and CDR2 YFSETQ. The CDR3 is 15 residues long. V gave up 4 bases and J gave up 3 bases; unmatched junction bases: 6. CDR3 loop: CASSPGTGGGYEQYF. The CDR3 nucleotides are TGCGCCAGCAGCCCGGGGACAGGGGGAGGCTACGAGCAGTACTTC.

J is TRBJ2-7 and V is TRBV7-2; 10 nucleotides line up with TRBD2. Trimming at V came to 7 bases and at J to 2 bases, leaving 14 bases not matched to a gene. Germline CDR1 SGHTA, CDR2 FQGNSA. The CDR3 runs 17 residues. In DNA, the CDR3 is TGTGCCAGCACCCAAGGGTTCGGACTAGCGGTTACCTACGAGCAGTACTTC. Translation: CASTQGFGLAVTYEQYF.

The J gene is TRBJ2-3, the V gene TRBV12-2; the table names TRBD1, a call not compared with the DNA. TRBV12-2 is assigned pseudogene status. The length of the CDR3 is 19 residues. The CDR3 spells CASRFLGRRGQRGTDTQYF. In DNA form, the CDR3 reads TGTGCAAGTCGCTTCCTCGGACGCAGGGGGCAGAGGGGCACAGATACGCAGTATTTT.

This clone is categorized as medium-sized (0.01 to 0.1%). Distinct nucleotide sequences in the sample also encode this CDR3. Here the CDR3 reads CASSLGGPEAFF. The CDR3, as DNA: TGTGCCAGCAGCTTAGGGGGCCCTGAAGCTTTCTTT. The V and J genes are TRBV7-2 and TRBJ1-1; D perhaps matches TRBD1 (5 bases). V was cut by 1 base and J by 6 bases, with 6 bases left in between. CDR3 length: 12 residues. From germline, CDR1 is SGHTA and CDR2 FQGNSA.

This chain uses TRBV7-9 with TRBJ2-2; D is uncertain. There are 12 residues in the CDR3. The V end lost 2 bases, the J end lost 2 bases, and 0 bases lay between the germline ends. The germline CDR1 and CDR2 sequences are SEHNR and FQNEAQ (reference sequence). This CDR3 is CASSLNTGELFF. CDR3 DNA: TGTGCCAGCAGCTTAAACACCGGGGAGCTGTTTTTT. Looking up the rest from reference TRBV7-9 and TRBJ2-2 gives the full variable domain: DTGVSQNPRHKITKRGQNVTFRCDPISEHNRLYWYRQTLGQGPEFLTYFQNEAQLEKSRLLSDRFSAERPKGSFSTLEIQRTEQGDSAMYLCASSLNTGELFFGEGSRLTVL.

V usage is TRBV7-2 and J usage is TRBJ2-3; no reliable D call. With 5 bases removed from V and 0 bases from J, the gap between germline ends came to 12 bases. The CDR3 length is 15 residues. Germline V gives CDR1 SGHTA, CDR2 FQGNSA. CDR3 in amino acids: CASSPGGMSTDTQYF. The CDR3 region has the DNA TGTGCCAGCAGCCCAGGCGGAATGAGCACAGATACGCAGTATTTT.

CDR3 sequence reads: CAISEYGTVYTF. CDR3 sequence (DNA): TGTGCCATCAGTGAATATGGGACAGTCTACACCTTC. The chain joins TRBV10-3 to TRBJ1-2; TRBD1 agrees at 7 bases. Germline V gives CDR1 ENHRY, CDR2 SYGVKD. J lost 10 bases, V lost 3 bases, and 5 bases had no gene match. The CDR3 loop spans 12 amino acids.

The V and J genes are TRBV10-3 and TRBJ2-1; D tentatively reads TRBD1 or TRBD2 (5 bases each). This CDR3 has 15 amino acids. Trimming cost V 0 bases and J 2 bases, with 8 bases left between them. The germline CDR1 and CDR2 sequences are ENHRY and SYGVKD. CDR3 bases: TGTGCCATCAGTGAGTCTGGGGGACCCTACAATGAGCAGTTCTTC. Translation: CAISESGGPYNEQFF.

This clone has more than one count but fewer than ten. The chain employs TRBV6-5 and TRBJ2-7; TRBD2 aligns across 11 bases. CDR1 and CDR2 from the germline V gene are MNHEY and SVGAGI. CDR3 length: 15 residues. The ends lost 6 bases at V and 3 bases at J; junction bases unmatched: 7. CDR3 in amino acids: CASSPGTSGNYEQYF. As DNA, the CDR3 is TGTGCCAGCAGCCCCGGGACTAGCGGTAACTACGAGCAGTACTTC.

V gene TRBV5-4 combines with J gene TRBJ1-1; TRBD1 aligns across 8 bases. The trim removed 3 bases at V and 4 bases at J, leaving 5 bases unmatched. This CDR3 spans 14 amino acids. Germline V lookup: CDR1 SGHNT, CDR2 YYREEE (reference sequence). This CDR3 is CASSSSTGATEAFF. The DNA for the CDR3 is TGTGCCAGCAGCTCATCGACAGGGGCCACTGAAGCTTTCTTT.

The CDR3 DNA reads as TGTGCCAGCAGCTTAGCGGGGACCTACGAGCAGTACTTC. Protein sequence: CASSLAGTYEQYF. V is TRBV13 and J is TRBJ2-7, with TRBD2 as a possible D gene (5 bases). The germline V gene has CDR1 PRHDT and CDR2 FYEKMQ (reference sequence). With 1 base removed from V and 2 bases from J, the gap between germline ends came to 6 bases. The CDR3 runs to 13 residues.

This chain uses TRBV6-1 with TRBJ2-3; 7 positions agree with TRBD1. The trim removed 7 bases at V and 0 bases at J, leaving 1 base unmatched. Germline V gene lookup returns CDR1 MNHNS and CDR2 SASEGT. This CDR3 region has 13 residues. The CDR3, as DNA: TGTGCCAGCATGACAGGGAGCACAGATACGCAGTATTTT. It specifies CASMTGSTDTQYF.

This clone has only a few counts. CDR3 sequence: CSVLSRSTDTQYF. In DNA form, the CDR3 reads TGCAGCGTTCTTAGCCGGAGCACAGATACGCAGTATTTT. The chain links TRBV29-1 to TRBJ2-3, with D unresolved. CDR1 and CDR2 from the germline V gene are SQVTM and ANQGSEA. This CDR3 spans 13 amino acids. The ends were cut back, 5 bases at V and 0 bases at J, with 9 bases in the middle.

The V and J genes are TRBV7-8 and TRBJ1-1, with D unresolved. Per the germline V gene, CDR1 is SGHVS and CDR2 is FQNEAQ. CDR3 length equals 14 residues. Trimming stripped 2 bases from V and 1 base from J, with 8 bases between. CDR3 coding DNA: TGTGCCAGCAGCTTAAGTCGGGCGAACACTGAAGCTTTCTTT. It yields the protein CASSLSRANTEAFF. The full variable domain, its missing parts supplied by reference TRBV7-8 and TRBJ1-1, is GAGVSQSPRYKVAKRGQDVALRCDPISGHVSLFWYQQALGQGPEFLTYFQNEAQLDKSGLPSDRFFAERPEGSVSTLKIQRTQQEDSAVYLCASSLSRANTEAFFGQGTRLTVV.

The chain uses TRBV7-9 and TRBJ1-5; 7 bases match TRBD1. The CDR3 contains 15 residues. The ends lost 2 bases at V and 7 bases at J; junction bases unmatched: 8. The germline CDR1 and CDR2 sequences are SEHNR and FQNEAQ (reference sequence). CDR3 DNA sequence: TGTGCCAGCAGCTTAACAGGGGTTACTGGGCAGCCCCAGCATTTT. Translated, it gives CASSLTGVTGQPQHF.